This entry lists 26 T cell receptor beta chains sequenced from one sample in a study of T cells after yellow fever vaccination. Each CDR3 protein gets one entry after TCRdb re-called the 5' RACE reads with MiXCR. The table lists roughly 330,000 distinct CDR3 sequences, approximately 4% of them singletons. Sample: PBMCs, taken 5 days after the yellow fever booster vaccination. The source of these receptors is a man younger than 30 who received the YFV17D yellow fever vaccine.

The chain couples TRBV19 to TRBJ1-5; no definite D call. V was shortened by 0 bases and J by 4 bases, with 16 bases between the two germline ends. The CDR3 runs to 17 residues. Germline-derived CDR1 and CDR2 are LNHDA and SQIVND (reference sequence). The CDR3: CASSIDPPGHFNQPQHF. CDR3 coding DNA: TGTGCCAGTAGTATAGACCCCCCAGGTCACTTTAATCAGCCCCAGCATTTT.

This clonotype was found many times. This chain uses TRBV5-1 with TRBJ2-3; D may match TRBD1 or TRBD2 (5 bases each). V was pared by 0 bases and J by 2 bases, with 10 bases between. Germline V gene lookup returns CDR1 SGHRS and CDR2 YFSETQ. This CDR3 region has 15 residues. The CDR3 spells CASSLAGDPTDTQYF. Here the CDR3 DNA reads TGCGCCAGCAGCTTGGCTGGGGACCCCACAGATACGCAGTATTTT.

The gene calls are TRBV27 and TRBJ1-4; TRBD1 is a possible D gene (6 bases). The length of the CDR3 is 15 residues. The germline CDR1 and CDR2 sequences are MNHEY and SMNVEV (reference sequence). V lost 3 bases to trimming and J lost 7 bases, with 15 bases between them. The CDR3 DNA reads TGTGCCAGCAGTTTTTTTGGACAGAACTTTGAAAAACTGTTTTTT. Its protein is CASSFFGQNFEKLFF.

CDR3 amino acids: CASSLGHSNYEQYF. DNA for the CDR3: TGCGCCAGCAGCCTAGGACATTCAAACTACGAGCAGTACTTC. The J gene is TRBJ2-7, the V gene TRBV5-1; possible D gene TRBD1, 5 bases. The CDR3 loop spans 14 amino acids. CDR1 and CDR2 from the germline V gene are SGHRS and YFSETQ. Trimming took 4 bases from V and 3 from J, leaving 14 bases between them.

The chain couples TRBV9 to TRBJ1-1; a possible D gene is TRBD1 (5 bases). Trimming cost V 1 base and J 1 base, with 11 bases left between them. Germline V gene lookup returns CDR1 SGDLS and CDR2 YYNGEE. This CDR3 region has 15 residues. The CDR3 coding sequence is TGTGCCAGCAGCGTACAGGGTATTACGAACACTGAAGCTTTCTTT. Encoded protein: CASSVQGITNTEAFF.

The CDR3 here is CASSYQDEGYGYTF. CDR3 coding DNA: TGTGCCAGCAGCTACCAGGACGAGGGCTATGGCTACACCTTC. The J gene is TRBJ1-2, the V gene TRBV7-6; D remains ambiguous. Looked up from germline, CDR1 is SGHVS and CDR2 is FNYEAQ. The V gene lost 4 bases and the J gene lost 4 bases, with 13 bases spanning the gap. CDR3 length: 14 residues.

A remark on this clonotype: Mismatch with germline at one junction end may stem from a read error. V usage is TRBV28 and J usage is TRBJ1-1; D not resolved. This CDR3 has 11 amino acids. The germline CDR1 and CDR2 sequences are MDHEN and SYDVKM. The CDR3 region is CARSFSQVGIF. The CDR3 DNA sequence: TGTGCCAGGAGTTTCTCCCAAGTGGGTATCTTT.

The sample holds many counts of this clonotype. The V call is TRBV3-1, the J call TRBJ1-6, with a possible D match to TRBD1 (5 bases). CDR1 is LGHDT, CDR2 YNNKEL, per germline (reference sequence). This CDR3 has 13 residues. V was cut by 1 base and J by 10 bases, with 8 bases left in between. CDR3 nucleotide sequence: TGTGCCAGCAGCCAAGTCGGGGGATCACCCCTCCACTTT. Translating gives CASSQVGGSPLHF. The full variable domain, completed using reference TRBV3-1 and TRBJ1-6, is DTAVSQTPKYLVTQMGNDKSIKCEQNLGHDTMYWYKQDSKKFLKIMFSYNNKELIINETVPNRFSPKSPDKAHLNLHINSLELGDSAVYFCASSQVGGSPLHFGNGTRLTVT.

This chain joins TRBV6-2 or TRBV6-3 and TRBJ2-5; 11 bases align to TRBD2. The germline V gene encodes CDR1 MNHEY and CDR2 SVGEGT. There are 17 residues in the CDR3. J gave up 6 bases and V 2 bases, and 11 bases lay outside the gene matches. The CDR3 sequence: CASSYPQIAGGTKTQYF. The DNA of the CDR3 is TGTGCCAGCAGTTACCCTCAAATAGCGGGGGGGACGAAGACCCAGTACTTC.

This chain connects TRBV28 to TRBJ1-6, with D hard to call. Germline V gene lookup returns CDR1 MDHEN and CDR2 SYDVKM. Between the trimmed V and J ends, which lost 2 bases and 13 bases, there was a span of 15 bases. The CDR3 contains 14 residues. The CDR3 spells CASSLVDVPWPLHF. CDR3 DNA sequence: TGTGCCAGCAGTTTAGTAGACGTCCCCTGGCCCCTCCACTTT.

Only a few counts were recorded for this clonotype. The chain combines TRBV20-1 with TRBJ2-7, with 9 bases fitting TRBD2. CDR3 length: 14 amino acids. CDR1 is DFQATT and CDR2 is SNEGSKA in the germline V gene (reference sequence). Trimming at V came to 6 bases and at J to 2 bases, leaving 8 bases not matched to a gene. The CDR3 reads CSATGLATTYEQYF. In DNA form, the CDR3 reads TGCAGTGCAACCGGACTAGCGACAACCTACGAGCAGTACTTC.

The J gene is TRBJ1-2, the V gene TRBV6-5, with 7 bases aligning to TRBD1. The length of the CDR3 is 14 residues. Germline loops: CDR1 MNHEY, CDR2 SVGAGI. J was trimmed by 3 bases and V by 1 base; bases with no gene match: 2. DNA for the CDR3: TGTGCCAGCAGTTACTTCGGACAGGACTATGGCTACACCTTC. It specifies CASSYFGQDYGYTF.

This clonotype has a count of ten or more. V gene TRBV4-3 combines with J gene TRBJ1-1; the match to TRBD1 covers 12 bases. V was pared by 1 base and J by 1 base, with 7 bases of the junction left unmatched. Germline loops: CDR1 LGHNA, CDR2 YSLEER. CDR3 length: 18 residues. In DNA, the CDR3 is TGCGCCAGCAGCCAAGGGTGGGACAGGGGGCGCGGGAACACTGAAGCTTTCTTT. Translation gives CASSQGWDRGRGNTEAFF.

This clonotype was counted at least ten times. The CDR3 nucleotides are TGTGCCAGCAGCTTCGAACCTTTGGGGGCCAAAAACATTCAGTACTTC. It is translated as CASSFEPLGAKNIQYF. J is TRBJ2-4 and V is TRBV7-9; D uncertain. From germline, CDR1 is SEHNR and CDR2 FQNEAQ (reference sequence). The V end was cut by 3 bases, the J end by 1 base, with 13 bases between. The CDR3 runs 16 residues.

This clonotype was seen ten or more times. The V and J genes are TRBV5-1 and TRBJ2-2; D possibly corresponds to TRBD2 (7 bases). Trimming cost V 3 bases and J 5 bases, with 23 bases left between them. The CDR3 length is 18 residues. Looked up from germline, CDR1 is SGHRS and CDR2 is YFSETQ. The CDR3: CASSYGGPRDFRTGELFF. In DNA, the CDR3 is TGCGCCAGCAGCTACGGGGGGCCACGCGACTTCAGAACCGGGGAGCTGTTTTTT. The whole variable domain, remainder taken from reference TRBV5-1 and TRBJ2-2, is KAGVTQTPRYLIKTRGQQVTLSCSPISGHRSVSWYQQTPGQGLQFLFEYFSETQRNKGNFPGRFSGRQFSNSRSEMNVSTLELGDSALYLCASSYGGPRDFRTGELFFGEGSRLTVL.

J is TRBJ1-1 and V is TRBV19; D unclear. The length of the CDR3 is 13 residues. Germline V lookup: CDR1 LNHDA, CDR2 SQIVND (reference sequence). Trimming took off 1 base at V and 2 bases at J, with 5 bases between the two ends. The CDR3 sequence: CASSIGGNTEAFF. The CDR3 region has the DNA TGTGCCAGTAGTATAGGCGGTAACACTGAAGCTTTCTTT. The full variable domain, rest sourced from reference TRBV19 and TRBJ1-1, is DGGITQSPKYLFRKEGQNVTLSCEQNLNHDAMYWYRQDPGQGLRLIYYSQIVNDFQKGDIAEGYSVSREKKESFPLTVTSAQKNPTAFYLCASSIGGNTEAFFGQGTRLTVV.

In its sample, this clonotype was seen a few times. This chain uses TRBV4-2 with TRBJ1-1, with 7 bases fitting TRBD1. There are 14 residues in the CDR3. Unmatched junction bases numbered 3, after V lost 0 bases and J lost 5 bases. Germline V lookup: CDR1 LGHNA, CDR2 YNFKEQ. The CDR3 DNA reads TGTGCCAGCAGCCAAGAGACAGGGTGGACTGAAGCTTTCTTT. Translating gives CASSQETGWTEAFF.

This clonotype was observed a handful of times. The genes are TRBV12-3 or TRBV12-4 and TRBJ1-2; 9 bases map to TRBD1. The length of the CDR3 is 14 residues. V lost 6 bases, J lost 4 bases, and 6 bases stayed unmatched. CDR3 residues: CASSQDRGFYGYTF. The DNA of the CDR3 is TGTGCCAGCAGCCAGGACAGGGGCTTCTATGGCTACACCTTC.

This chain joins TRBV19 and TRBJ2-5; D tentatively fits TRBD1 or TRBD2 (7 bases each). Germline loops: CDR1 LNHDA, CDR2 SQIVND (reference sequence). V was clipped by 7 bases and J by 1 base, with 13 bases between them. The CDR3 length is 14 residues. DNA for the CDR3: TGTGCCAGTACGGGGGGACAGTTCCAAGAGACCCAGTACTTC. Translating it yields CASTGGQFQETQYF.

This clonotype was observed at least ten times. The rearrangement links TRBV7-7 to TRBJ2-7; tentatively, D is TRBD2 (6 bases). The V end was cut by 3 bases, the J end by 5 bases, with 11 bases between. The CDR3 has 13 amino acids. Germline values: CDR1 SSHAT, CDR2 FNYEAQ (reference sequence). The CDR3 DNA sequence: TGTGCCAGCAGCTTTGGAGGGGCCGACGAGCAGTACTTC. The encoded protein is CASSFGGADEQYF.

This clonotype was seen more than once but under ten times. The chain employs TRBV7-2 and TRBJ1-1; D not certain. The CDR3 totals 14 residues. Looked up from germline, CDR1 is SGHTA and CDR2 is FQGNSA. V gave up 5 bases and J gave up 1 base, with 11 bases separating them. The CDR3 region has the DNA TGTGCCAGCAGCCCTAGGCTGGGGAACACTGAAGCTTTCTTT. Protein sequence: CASSPRLGNTEAFF.

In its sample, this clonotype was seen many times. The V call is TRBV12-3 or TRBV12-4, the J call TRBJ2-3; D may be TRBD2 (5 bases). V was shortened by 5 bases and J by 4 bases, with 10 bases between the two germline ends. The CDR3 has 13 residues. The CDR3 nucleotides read TGTGCCAGCAGTCTTCGGGGAGCAGATACGCAGTATTTT. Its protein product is CASSLRGADTQYF.

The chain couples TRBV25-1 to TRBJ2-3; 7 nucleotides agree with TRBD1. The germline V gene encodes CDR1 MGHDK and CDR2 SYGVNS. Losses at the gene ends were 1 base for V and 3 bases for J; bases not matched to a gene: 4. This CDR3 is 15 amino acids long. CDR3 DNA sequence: TGTGCCAGCAGTGAATCGGGACAGCCGACAGATACGCAGTATTTT. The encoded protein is CASSESGQPTDTQYF.

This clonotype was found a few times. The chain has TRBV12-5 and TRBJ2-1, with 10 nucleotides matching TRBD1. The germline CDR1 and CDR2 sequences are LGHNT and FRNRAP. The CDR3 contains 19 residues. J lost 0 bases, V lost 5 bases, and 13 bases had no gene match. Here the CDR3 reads CASGVDRDRGIDSYNEQFF. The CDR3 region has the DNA TGTGCTAGTGGTGTCGACCGGGACAGGGGTATCGACTCCTACAATGAGCAGTTCTTC. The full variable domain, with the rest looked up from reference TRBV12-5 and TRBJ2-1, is DARVTQTPRHKVTEMGQEVTMRCQPILGHNTVFWYRQTMMQGLELLAYFRNRAPLDDSGMPKDRFSAEMPDATLATLKIQPSEPRDSAVYFCASGVDRDRGIDSYNEQFFGPGTRLTVL.

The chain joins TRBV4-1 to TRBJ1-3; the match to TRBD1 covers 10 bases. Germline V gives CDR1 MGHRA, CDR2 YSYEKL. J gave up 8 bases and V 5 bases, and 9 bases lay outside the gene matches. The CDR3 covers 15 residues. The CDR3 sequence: CASSTLWTGGDTIYF. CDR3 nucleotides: TGCGCCAGCAGCACCCTCTGGACAGGGGGGGACACCATATATTTT.

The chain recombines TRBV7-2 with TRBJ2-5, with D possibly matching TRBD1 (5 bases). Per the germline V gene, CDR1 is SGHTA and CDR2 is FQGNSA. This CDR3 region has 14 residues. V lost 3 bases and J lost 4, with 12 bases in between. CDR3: CASSFGATGETQYF. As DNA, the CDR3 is TGTGCCAGCAGCTTTGGGGCGACGGGAGAGACCCAGTACTTC.